A single sample is the source of the 12 T cell receptor beta chains below, sequenced in a study of blood T cell repertoires in COVID-19 (TCRdb year 2020). Library construction relied on the immunoSEQ multiplex PCR assay. In TCRdb, the immuneACCESS table is reduced to in-frame sequences with V and J assigned. These tables do not hold every clone; where another copy was compared, an unresolved V gene accounts for under half, and the others remain unexplained. The table for this sample lists 250,000 to 300,000 clones; 70% to 90% of them were counted only once. The ten largest clonotypes hold approximately 12% of the sample. The material sequenced was peripheral blood. The receptors originated from a woman in her 30s with COVID-19, enrolled during active disease.

The genes are TRBV5-4 and TRBJ2-5, with TRBD2 matching 9 bases. Germline trimming cut 2 bases from V and 2 bases from J; bases unmatched to any gene: 10. CDR3 length equals 17 residues. In germline, CDR1 is SGHNT, CDR2 YYREEE (reference sequence). CDR3 coding DNA: TGTGCCAGCAGCTTAACCAAGGGGACTAGCACACAAGAGACCCAGTACTTC. It codes for CASSLTKGTSTQETQYF. The full variable domain, completed using reference TRBV5-4 and TRBJ2-5, is ETGVTQSPTHLIKTRGQQVTLRCSSQSGHNTVSWYQQALGQGPQFIFQYYREEENGRGNFPPRFSGLQFPNYSSELNVNALELDDSALYLCASSLTKGTSTQETQYFGPGTRLLVL.

The V gene is TRBV3-1 (or the pseudogene TRBV3-2), the J gene TRBJ1-2; D is undetermined. The CDR3 contains 15 residues. Deletions cut 5 bases from V and 8 bases from J, with 21 bases between. Germline V gene data show CDR1 as LGHDT and CDR2 as YNNKEL (reference sequence). CDR3 bases: TGTGCCAGCAGCGAGGCCTGGGTCTCGGGCGGGGGCTACACCTTC. This encodes CASSEAWVSGGGYTF.

This clone has a single count. V is TRBV21-1 and J is TRBJ1-1; the table's D call, TRBD1, was not checked against the DNA. TRBV21-1 is a known pseudogene. The CDR3 loop spans 19 amino acids. The CDR3: CASSKVGARQGFMDTEAFF. CDR3 in DNA: TGTGCCAGCAGCAAAGTGGGGGCGAGACAGGGGTTCATGGACACTGAAGCTTTCTTT.

The rearrangement joins TRBV24-1 to TRBJ1-1; weak D call: TRBD1 (6 bases). V dropped 11 bases and J dropped 3 bases, with 15 bases sitting between them. Germline V gene lookup returns CDR1 KGHDR and CDR2 SFDVKD. This CDR3 is 13 amino acids long. CDR3 nucleotide sequence: TGTGCCAAGCAACCGGGGACACACACTGAAGCTTTCTTT. Protein sequence: CAKQPGTHTEAFF.

The chain employs TRBV12-3 or TRBV12-4 and TRBJ1-1; D is ambiguous. This CDR3 comprises 13 residues. The V end lost 4 bases, the J end lost 7 bases, and 13 bases lay between the germline ends. CDR3 DNA sequence: TGTGCCAGCAGTTGGAACCTAGAGAGTGAAGCTTTCTTT. Its translation: CASSWNLESEAFF.

V usage is TRBV3-1 (or the pseudogene TRBV3-2) and J usage is TRBJ1-4, with D hard to call. The CDR3 covers 17 residues. V lost 2 bases, J lost 8 bases, and 21 bases lay in between. Germline V CDR1 and CDR2: LGHDT, YNNKEL (reference sequence). Here the CDR3 reads CASSQRDLRTPGEKLFF. The CDR3 region has the DNA TGTGCCAGCAGCCAAAGAGACTTGCGAACGCCGGGAGAAAAACTGTTTTTT.

DNA of the CDR3: TGTGCCAGCAGCAAAGCGCTTCGGGAGAGGGCCCGGCGCATGAACACTGAAGCTTTCTTT. This codes for CASSKALRERARRMNTEAFF. This chain links TRBV21-1 with TRBJ1-1. TRBV21-1 is labeled a pseudogene. The CDR3 has 20 residues.

V usage is TRBV11-3 and J usage is TRBJ2-1, with TRBD2 identical over 7 bases. V shed 5 bases and J 9 bases; nucleotides not matched to a gene: 10. CDR1 is SGHNT and CDR2 is YENEEA in the germline V gene. CDR3 size: 14 residues. DNA of the CDR3: TGTGCCAGCAGCCGAGGACTATCTAGCGGTGAGCAGTTCTTC. Its translation: CASSRGLSSGEQFF.

This clone showed up many times. The chain uses TRBV27 and TRBJ2-3; maybe TRBD1 (5 bases). Per the germline V gene, CDR1 is MNHEY and CDR2 is SMNVEV (reference sequence). Trimming left V 6 bases short and J 6 bases short, with 19 bases between. The CDR3 has 15 residues. The CDR3 sequence is CASSRRQTLGDTQYF. For the CDR3, the DNA is TGTGCCAGCAGCCGCCGACAGACCCTGGGGGATACGCAGTATTTT.

CDR3 DNA sequence: TGTGCCAGCAGTTATGAGGCAGGGCCCAACTATGGCTACACCTTC. This sequence encodes CASSYEAGPNYGYTF. The chain couples TRBV28 to TRBJ1-2; D may be TRBD1 (5 bases). Germline CDR1 MDHEN, CDR2 SYDVKM. The CDR3 loop spans 15 amino acids. Trimming took 4 bases from V and 2 from J, leaving 14 bases between them.

The CDR3 coding sequence is TGTGCCAGCGCCCCTTGGGGGGAGGGGATTCAAGAGACCCAGTACTTC. Amino acid sequence: CASAPWGEGIQETQYF. The V and J genes are TRBV27 and TRBJ2-5; 7 nucleotides match TRBD2. Germline assignment: CDR1 MNHEY and CDR2 SMNVEV (reference sequence). CDR3 size: 16 residues. The ends lost 8 bases at V and 2 bases at J; junction bases unmatched: 14.

V is TRBV3-1 (or the pseudogene TRBV3-2) and J is TRBJ2-1; a possible D gene is TRBD1 (5 bases). The V end lost 3 bases, the J end lost 8 bases, and 8 bases lay between the germline ends. CDR1 and CDR2 from the germline V gene are LGHDT and YNNKEL (reference sequence). The CDR3 extends over 12 amino acids. CDR3 region: CASSQQGHEQFF. The CDR3 DNA reads TGTGCCAGCAGCCAGCAGGGTCATGAGCAGTTCTTC.